This record looks at one T cell receptor (beta chain) sequence and its context. Its antigen is unknown. These data are taken from a study of T cells in Graves' hyperthyroidism and ophthalmopathy. About the research overall: Peripheral blood collection took place at initial diagnosis, before any treatment. Study-wide results and limits: In simple terms, a model built on 13 V-J features told ophthalmopathy apart from stable hyperthyroidism.

Germline assignment: CDR1 MDHEN and CDR2 SYDVKM. Trimming removed 0 bases at V and 4 bases at J, with 4 bases between. This CDR3 has 13 residues. TCR beta CDR3 regions were amplified from RNA transcripts. The study used the HTBI primer set for a first-round RT-PCR of the TCR CDR3. Via MiXCR, TCRdb re-called the multiplex PCR reads, giving one row per CDR3 protein. Of 500,000 to 600,000 distinct CDR3 sequences detected, roughly 21% appear once; the ten largest clones hold roughly 44%. Ophthalmopathy cases met thresholds of Clinical Activity Score at least 3, NOSPECS grade at least 4 and duration under 3 months. 10 ml of fresh peripheral blood supplied the PBMCs.

What was sequenced was blood. The TCR comes from a middle-aged man with Graves' ophthalmopathy. The chain couples TRBV28 to TRBJ2-4; D remains ambiguous. Written as DNA, the CDR3 is TGTGCCAGCAGTTTATGGGGAAAAAACATTCAGTACTTC. Protein: CASSLWGKNIQYF.